The 5 T cell receptor beta chains presented below share a single source sample, sequenced in a study of blood T cell repertoires in COVID-19. Generated by immunoSEQ multiplex PCR, the TCRdb table keeps only in-frame clones and is missing some. The repertoire has fewer than 250,000 clones, 80% to 90% of them found once; the top ten carry about 3.5%. What was sequenced was PBMCs or T cells enriched from blood (not recorded which). The origin of the receptors is a woman younger than 45 who had been exposed to COVID-19.

J is TRBJ2-7 and V is TRBV19; 10 bases fit TRBD1. The germline CDR1 and CDR2 sequences are LNHDA and SQIVND (reference sequence). Trimming at V came to 4 bases and at J to 1 base, leaving 4 bases not matched to a gene. The CDR3 loop spans 15 amino acids. CDR3 region: CASSNRDRGSYEQYF. CDR3 nucleotide sequence: TGTGCCAGTAGTAACCGGGACAGGGGTTCCTACGAGCAGTACTTC.

The chain carries TRBV4-1 and TRBJ2-1, with 11 bases that match TRBD2. Germline loops: CDR1 MGHRA, CDR2 YSYEKL. The CDR3 length is 16 residues. V lost 2 bases, J lost 8 bases, and 8 bases stayed unmatched. The CDR3 reads CASSQPTSGRAYEQFF. The CDR3 DNA reads TGCGCCAGCAGCCAACCTACTAGCGGGAGAGCATATGAGCAGTTCTTC.

This chain connects TRBV9 to TRBJ2-2; D possibly corresponds to TRBD2 (7 bases). The V end was cut by 2 bases, the J end by 2 bases, with 10 bases between. The CDR3 length is 15 residues. Per the germline V gene, CDR1 is SGDLS and CDR2 is YYNGEE. The CDR3 DNA follows: TGTGCCAGCAGCGTGGCGGGGGCCAACACCGGGGAGCTGTTTTTT. Amino acids: CASSVAGANTGELFF.

The chain combines TRBV5-1 with TRBJ2-7; D call uncertain. The CDR3 runs 12 residues. Between the trimmed V and J ends, which lost 4 bases and 5 bases, there was a span of 10 bases. Germline V gene lookup returns CDR1 SGHRS and CDR2 YFSETQ. CDR3 amino acids: CASSVGYNEQYF. For the CDR3, the DNA is TGCGCCAGCAGCGTCGGGTATAACGAGCAGTACTTC.

This chain links TRBV5-5 with TRBJ2-3, with D maybe TRBD2 (6 bases). Germline CDR1 reads SGHKS; CDR2 reads YYEKEE (reference sequence). The V end was cut by 2 bases, the J end by 0 bases, with 10 bases between. The CDR3 is made up of 15 amino acids. CDR3 sequence reads: CASSLMGTSTDTQYF. The CDR3 nucleotides are TGTGCCAGCAGCTTAATGGGGACTAGCACAGATACGCAGTATTTT.